The 24 T cell receptor beta chains listed next were all sequenced from one sample in a study of shared clonotypes between healthy human individuals. The naive CD8 fraction comprised CD45RO-negative cells positively selected for CCR7 and excluded terminally differentiated effector memory CD45RA+ cells. Clones were read by immunoSEQ multiplex PCR, and TCRdb kept only the in-frame ones, dropping some. The sample lists 2 million or so clones; about 95% were seen once. Sequenced: naive CD8+ T cells sorted from blood. The receptors come from a man in his late teens or twenties in good health.

V and J are TRBV7-9 and TRBJ2-2; 10 bases are a match to TRBD2. The CDR3 is made up of 17 amino acids. Trimming took 2 bases from V and 7 from J; bases not matched to a gene: 10. Germline loops: CDR1 SEHNR, CDR2 FQNEAQ (reference sequence). The CDR3, as DNA: TGTGCCAGCAGCTTAACCACGGCTAGCGGGGGAGGCGGGGAGCTGTTTTTT. The encoded protein is CASSLTTASGGGGELFF.

The genes are TRBV2 and TRBJ2-7, with a weak D call TRBD2 (6 bases). Germline V gene lookup returns CDR1 SNHLY and CDR2 FYNNEI. This CDR3 contains 13 residues. Trimming pared 8 bases from V and 5 bases from J, leaving 16 bases between. The CDR3 spells CASVPEGLDEQYF. The DNA of the CDR3 is TGTGCCAGCGTCCCGGAGGGGCTGGACGAGCAGTACTTC.

This rearrangement joins TRBV4-1 to TRBJ2-1, with 8 bases identical to TRBD2. The CDR3 is 17 residues long. V lost 0 bases to trimming and J lost 5 bases; unmatched junction nucleotides: 9. Germline CDR1 is MGHRA and CDR2 is YSYEKL. In nucleotides, the CDR3 is TGCGCCAGCAGCCAAGACCGGACTAGCCTTCAGGACAATGAGCAGTTCTTC. It encodes CASSQDRTSLQDNEQFF.

Remarks on this clone: Other nucleotide sequences from this sample produce the same CDR3. The chain carries TRBV7-2 and TRBJ2-7, with a possible D match to TRBD2 (5 bases). The CDR3 is 11 residues long. The germline CDR1 and CDR2 sequences are SGHTA and FQGNSA. V was shortened by 5 bases and J by 6 bases, with 8 bases between the two germline ends. The CDR3 DNA reads TGTGCCAGCAGCCTAGGACTCGAGCAGTACTTC. It yields the protein CASSLGLEQYF. The whole variable domain, filled in from reference TRBV7-2 and TRBJ2-7, reads GAGVSQSPSNKVTEKGKDVELRCDPISGHTALYWYRQSLGQGLEFLIYFQGNSAPDKSGLPSDRFSAERTGGSVSTLTIQRTQQEDSAVYLCASSLGLEQYFGPGTRLTVT.

This chain links TRBV13 with TRBJ1-4; the D gene is possibly TRBD1 (6 bases). Germline CDR1 and CDR2: PRHDT and FYEKMQ (reference sequence). CDR3 length equals 15 residues. The V end was cut by 4 bases, the J end by 6 bases, with 15 bases between. The chain's CDR3 is CASSSPSGTHEKLFF. DNA for the CDR3: TGTGCCAGCAGCTCGCCCAGCGGGACACATGAAAAACTGTTTTTT.

V is TRBV27 and J is TRBJ2-7; TRBD2 aligns across 14 bases. V lost 4 bases and J lost 1; bases outside the gene matches: 6. Germline V gene data show CDR1 as MNHEY and CDR2 as SMNVEV (reference sequence). CDR3 length equals 17 residues. In DNA form, the CDR3 reads TGTGCCAGCAGTTCGGGACTAGCGGGAGTACAGTCCTACGAGCAGTACTTC. This codes for CASSSGLAGVQSYEQYF.

The genes are TRBV28 and TRBJ2-1; 9 bases agree with TRBD2. Germline CDR1 is MDHEN and CDR2 is SYDVKM. CDR3 length equals 16 residues. The V gene end was trimmed by 3 bases and the J gene end by 2 bases; junction bases not matched to a gene: 5. CDR3 DNA: TGTGCCAGCAGTTTTCTAGCGGGGTTGCCCTACAATGAGCAGTTCTTC. Encoded protein: CASSFLAGLPYNEQFF.

The CDR3 DNA is TGTGCCAGCAGCCTGCTCCTGGGCGGCACCTACGAGCAGTACTTC. Amino acid sequence: CASSLLLGGTYEQYF. The rearrangement links TRBV27 to TRBJ2-7; D gene ambiguous. Germline assignment: CDR1 MNHEY and CDR2 SMNVEV (reference sequence). The CDR3 contains 15 residues. V lost 6 bases and J 2 bases, leaving 17 bases between the germline ends.

The genes are TRBV5-1 and TRBJ2-3; possibly TRBD1 for D (6 bases). Deletions cut 1 base from V and 5 bases from J, with 11 bases between. In germline, CDR1 is SGHRS, CDR2 YFSETQ. The CDR3 is made up of 14 amino acids. Here the CDR3 reads CASSLRTEIDTQYF. For the CDR3, the DNA is TGCGCCAGCAGCTTGCGGACAGAGATAGATACGCAGTATTTT.

DNA for the CDR3: TGCGCCAGCAGAGACCTAGCGGGAGGAGCTAGAGGCAATGAGCAGTTCTTC. Translating gives CASRDLAGGARGNEQFF. J is TRBJ2-1 and V is TRBV4-1; 11 bases fit TRBD2. The J segment lost 6 bases and the V segment lost 6 bases, leaving 13 bases of the junction unmatched. The CDR3 extends over 17 amino acids. CDR1 MGHRA and CDR2 YSYEKL come from the germline V gene.

Concerning this clone itself: Other DNA sequences within the sample encode an identical CDR3. The V gene is TRBV9, the J gene TRBJ2-3; TRBD2 aligns across 7 bases. Germline CDR1 and CDR2: SGDLS and YYNGEE. CDR3 length equals 15 residues. V shed 0 bases and J 4 bases; nucleotides not matched to a gene: 5. The CDR3 nucleotides are TGTGCCAGCAGCGTAGAGGGCGGGGGTCCAGATACGCAGTATTTT. Amino acid sequence: CASSVEGGGPDTQYF.

V is TRBV7-6 and J is TRBJ2-3; TRBD2 aligns across 7 bases. The CDR3 length is 13 residues. J lost 3 bases, V lost 6 bases, and 3 bases had no gene match. Germline-derived CDR1 and CDR2 are SGHVS and FNYEAQ. CDR3 protein: CASRPSGTDTQYF. In DNA form, the CDR3 reads TGTGCCAGCAGGCCTAGCGGAACAGATACGCAGTATTTT.

The chain is built from TRBV6-1 and TRBJ1-5; D ambiguous. Deletions cut 3 bases from V and 2 bases from J, with 8 bases between. Germline values: CDR1 MNHNS, CDR2 SASEGT. The CDR3 is 14 residues long. The CDR3 loop reads CASSDDGGNQPQHF. The CDR3 DNA sequence: TGTGCCAGCAGTGACGACGGGGGCAATCAGCCCCAGCATTTT.

This chain joins TRBV4-1 and TRBJ1-5; D is ambiguous. Between the trimmed V and J ends, which lost 2 bases and 5 bases, there was a span of 7 bases. The CDR3 runs to 13 residues. The germline V gene encodes CDR1 MGHRA and CDR2 YSYEKL. CDR3 nucleotides: TGCGCCAGCAGCCAATGGCAGGATCAGCCCCAGCATTTT. This gives the protein CASSQWQDQPQHF.

This rearrangement joins TRBV6-5 to TRBJ2-7, with 10 bases aligning to TRBD2. Germline-derived CDR1 and CDR2 are MNHEY and SVGAGI. Unmatched junction bases numbered 8, after V lost 6 bases and J lost 3 bases. The CDR3 is made up of 15 amino acids. Written as DNA, the CDR3 is TGTGCCAGCAGCTCCACCGGGACTAGCGTCTACGAGCAGTACTTC. Its translation is CASSSTGTSVYEQYF.

The chain has TRBV18 and TRBJ1-5; D unclear. CDR1 is KGHSH, CDR2 LQKENI, per germline. The CDR3 extends over 15 amino acids. Trimming left V 3 bases short and J 1 base short, with 10 bases between. The CDR3 nucleotides read TGTGCCAGCTCACCCGGTGGGGAGAGCAATCAGCCCCAGCATTTT. It encodes CASSPGGESNQPQHF.

The gene calls are TRBV7-9 and TRBJ2-3; D is undetermined. Germline V gene data show CDR1 as SEHNR and CDR2 as FQNEAQ (reference sequence). CDR3 length equals 17 residues. V lost 0 bases and J lost 2, with 15 bases in between. CDR3 sequence (DNA): TGTGCCAGCAGCTTAGCGCACAACCAGCCCTTCACAGATACGCAGTATTTT. Amino acid sequence: CASSLAHNQPFTDTQYF.

The chain is built from TRBV9 and TRBJ2-3; TRBD2 aligns across 9 bases. CDR1 and CDR2 from the germline V gene are SGDLS and YYNGEE. This CDR3 is 14 amino acids long. The J segment lost 4 bases and the V segment lost 3 bases, leaving 3 bases of the junction unmatched. The CDR3 DNA follows: TGTGCCAGCAGCGGCGGGGGGGCCTCAGATACGCAGTATTTT. This sequence encodes CASSGGGASDTQYF.

The J gene is TRBJ1-3, the V gene TRBV11-2; 9 bases map to TRBD1. V shed 4 bases, J shed 8 bases, and the junction held 9 bases outside the gene matches. The germline CDR1 and CDR2 sequences are SGHAT and FQNNGV. CDR3 size: 15 residues. The CDR3 DNA reads as TGTGCCAGCAGCTCACATGGGACAGGGACATACACCATATATTTT. It encodes CASSSHGTGTYTIYF.

As concerns this clone: The sample contains more than one DNA sequence encoding this CDR3. This chain uses TRBV7-2 with TRBJ2-7; no clear D gene. Per the germline V gene, CDR1 is SGHTA and CDR2 is FQGNSA. The CDR3 has 13 residues. V dropped 5 bases and J dropped 2 bases, with 10 bases sitting between them. DNA for the CDR3: TGTGCCAGCAGCCCGGGTGGCACCTACGAGCAGTACTTC. This translates into CASSPGGTYEQYF. Combining the CDR3 with reference TRBV7-2 and TRBJ2-7 gives the whole variable domain GAGVSQSPSNKVTEKGKDVELRCDPISGHTALYWYRQSLGQGLEFLIYFQGNSAPDKSGLPSDRFSAERTGGSVSTLTIQRTQQEDSAVYLCASSPGGTYEQYFGPGTRLTVT.

This chain links TRBV7-9 with TRBJ2-7; 8 bases agree with TRBD1. Germline CDR1 SEHNR, CDR2 FQNEAQ (reference sequence). V lost 3 bases and J lost 3; bases outside the gene matches: 7. The CDR3 is 15 residues long. CDR3 amino acids: CASSFPGQVRYEQYF. The CDR3 DNA sequence: TGTGCCAGCAGCTTCCCGGGACAGGTCCGCTACGAGCAGTACTTC.

The genes are TRBV9 and TRBJ2-2; TRBD2 agrees at 8 bases. The ends lost 3 bases at V and 6 bases at J; junction bases unmatched: 13. Per germline, CDR1 SGDLS and CDR2 YYNGEE. CDR3 length: 17 amino acids. CDR3 sequence reads: CASSAPRGGSPAGELFF. The CDR3 DNA is TGTGCCAGCAGCGCCCCCCGGGGGGGGTCCCCCGCCGGGGAGCTGTTTTTT.

On this clone: Other DNA sequences in this specimen translate into the identical CDR3. CDR3 protein: CASSLATGRETQYF. Here the CDR3 DNA reads TGTGCCAGCAGCTTGGCCACAGGACGAGAGACCCAGTACTTC. The gene calls are TRBV5-6 and TRBJ2-5, with D perhaps matching TRBD1 (5 bases). This CDR3 comprises 14 residues. The V gene's germline CDR1 is SGHDT and CDR2 YYEEEE. V was cut by 0 bases and J by 4 bases, with 10 bases left in between.

The CDR3 DNA reads TGTGCCAGCAGTTGGGCCAGAAATACCTACGAGCAGTACTTC. It codes for CASSWARNTYEQYF. The chain recombines TRBV27 with TRBJ2-7; D gene unclear. With 4 bases removed from V and 2 bases from J, the gap between germline ends came to 12 bases. The CDR3 loop spans 14 amino acids. CDR1 is MNHEY, CDR2 SMNVEV, per germline (reference sequence).